Listed here are 32 T cell receptor beta chains from one sample, sequenced in a study of blood T cell repertoires in COVID-19. Here immunoSEQ multiplex PCR was the method, and the copy in TCRdb shows in-frame clones only, minus some. The table records fewer than 300,000 clones, 75% to 95% of them present only once. Sequenced input: PBMCs or T cells enriched from blood (not recorded which). These receptors all come from a woman in her thirties who had recovered from COVID-19.

The chain joins TRBV28 to TRBJ2-7; tentatively, D is TRBD1 (6 bases). CDR3 size: 14 residues. Germline V gene data show CDR1 as MDHEN and CDR2 as SYDVKM. Trimming shortened V by 6 bases and J by 4 bases, and 16 bases separated the two germline ends. The CDR3 coding sequence is TGTGCCAGCAGCATACAGGGTACATGGTACGAGCAGTACTTC. Translation gives CASSIQGTWYEQYF.

A single count supports this clone. The genes are TRBV6-5 and TRBJ1-4; the D gene is possibly TRBD1 (6 bases). In germline, CDR1 is MNHEY, CDR2 SVGAGI. Trimming stripped 0 bases from V and 6 bases from J, with 11 bases between. The CDR3 sequence is 15 residues long. CDR3 region: CASSYSGAGDEKLFF. CDR3 nucleotides: TGTGCCAGCAGTTACTCGGGGGCTGGGGATGAAAAACTGTTTTTT.

The chain links TRBV2 to TRBJ2-3; possibly TRBD2 for D (6 bases). The germline V and J ends were trimmed by 4 bases and 5 bases, with 16 bases remaining between them. Germline assignment: CDR1 SNHLY and CDR2 FYNNEI. The CDR3 has 15 residues. CDR3 in DNA: TGTGCCAGCAGTGTACGGGCGGGGAGGATAGATACGCAGTATTTT. Translation: CASSVRAGRIDTQYF.

The J gene is TRBJ1-1, the V gene TRBV30; D gene ambiguous. The CDR3 loop spans 15 amino acids. Germline V gene data show CDR1 as GTSNPN and CDR2 as SVGIG (reference sequence). V lost 2 bases and J 3 bases, leaving 16 bases between the germline ends. The CDR3 spells CAWSIKTGGDTEAFF. CDR3 bases: TGTGCCTGGAGTATAAAGACGGGCGGGGACACTGAAGCTTTCTTT.

CDR3 in amino acids: CASSPNQGLGYTF. CDR3 bases: TGTGCCAGCAGTCCCAACCAGGGGCTTGGCTACACCTTC. The chain links TRBV12-3 or TRBV12-4 to TRBJ1-2; TRBD1 might be the D (6 bases). The CDR3 totals 13 residues. V lost 5 bases, J lost 7 bases, and 14 bases lay in between.

The rearrangement links TRBV9 to TRBJ1-1; D call uncertain. This CDR3 region has 15 residues. Trimming pared 0 bases from V and 4 bases from J, leaving 13 bases between. Germline V gene sequence: CDR1 SGDLS, CDR2 YYNGEE. The CDR3 nucleotides are TGTGCCAGCAGCGTAGCCCCGGAGGAGGGCACTGAAGCTTTCTTT. Translation: CASSVAPEEGTEAFF.

This clone has just a few counts. The J gene is TRBJ2-2, the V gene TRBV6-1; 9 nucleotides match TRBD1. V lost 4 bases and J lost 5; bases outside the gene matches: 8. The germline V gene encodes CDR1 MNHNS and CDR2 SASEGT. The CDR3 extends over 16 amino acids. DNA for the CDR3: TGTGCCAGCAGTGGGACAGGGGTCAGTGTAACCGGGGAGCTGTTTTTT. This encodes CASSGTGVSVTGELFF.

This chain uses TRBV28 with TRBJ2-3; 16 bases align to TRBD2. The CDR3 is made up of 20 amino acids. Germline CDR1 is MDHEN and CDR2 is SYDVKM. The trim removed 5 bases at V and 1 base at J, leaving 12 bases unmatched. The CDR3 loop reads CASSQSFGTSGREGTDTQYF. The DNA for the CDR3 is TGTGCCAGCAGTCAATCTTTCGGGACTAGCGGGAGGGAGGGCACAGATACGCAGTATTTT.

J is TRBJ1-5 and V is TRBV28; 9 bases line up with TRBD1. Germline V gene lookup returns CDR1 MDHEN and CDR2 SYDVKM. The CDR3 has 17 amino acids. Trimming removed 4 bases from V and 0 bases from J; junction bases left unmatched: 7. The CDR3 sequence is CASSSRGTGNSNQPQHF. CDR3 in DNA: TGTGCCAGCAGTTCCCGCGGGACAGGGAATAGCAATCAGCCCCAGCATTTT. Supplemented by reference TRBV28 and TRBJ1-5, the full variable domain reads DVKVTQSSRYLVKRTGEKVFLECVQDMDHENMFWYRQDPGLGLRLIYFSYDVKMKEKGDIPEGYSVSREKKERFSLILESASTNQTSMYLCASSSRGTGNSNQPQHFGDGTRLSIL.

This clone was observed a handful of times. The chain is built from TRBV6-2 or TRBV6-3 and TRBJ2-7; 9 bases agree with TRBD1. The V segment lost 5 bases and the J segment 3 bases; nucleotides outside the gene matches: 5. Germline assignment: CDR1 MNHEY and CDR2 SVGEGT. The CDR3 spans 14 residues. The CDR3 protein is CASSGSGQGYEQYF. The CDR3 DNA follows: TGTGCCAGCAGTGGCTCGGGACAGGGCTACGAGCAGTACTTC.

The chain recombines TRBV15 with TRBJ2-7; possibly TRBD2 for D (6 bases). The length of the CDR3 is 14 residues. V lost 1 base and J lost 2, with 9 bases in between. Per germline, CDR1 LNHNV and CDR2 YYDKDF (reference sequence). The CDR3 DNA sequence: TGTGCCACCAGCAGAGGGGCGGGGACCTACGAGCAGTACTTC. Its translation is CATSRGAGTYEQYF.

The gene calls are TRBV4-2 and TRBJ1-5; D is ambiguous. The ends were cut back, 0 bases at V and 5 bases at J, with 8 bases in the middle. The CDR3 is 14 amino acids. The germline V gene encodes CDR1 LGHNA and CDR2 YNFKEQ. Here the CDR3 DNA reads TGTGCCAGCAGCCAAGAAGGAGCGGATCAGCCCCAGCATTTT. Translation: CASSQEGADQPQHF.

The chain has TRBV7-2 and TRBJ2-2, with unresolved D. This CDR3 has 17 amino acids. Germline V gene data show CDR1 as SGHTA and CDR2 as FQGNSA. Trimming cost V 4 bases and J 4 bases, with 19 bases left between them. Here the CDR3 DNA reads TGTGCCAGCAGCTCGTTTGTGGCAGTCCAGTTCACCGGGGAGCTGTTTTTT. Its protein is CASSSFVAVQFTGELFF.

This clone has only one observation. The genes are TRBV6-5 and TRBJ1-5; D is undetermined. This CDR3 has 14 residues. Trimming shortened V by 2 bases and J by 2 bases, and 7 bases separated the two germline ends. Germline values: CDR1 MNHEY, CDR2 SVGAGI. The CDR3 DNA is TGTGCCAGCAGTTACCGGGAAGGCAATCAGCCCCAGCATTTT. Protein sequence: CASSYREGNQPQHF.

The sample holds one count of this clone. This chain connects TRBV24-1 to TRBJ2-2; D might be TRBD1 (5 bases). The ends were cut back, 1 base at V and 7 bases at J, with 12 bases in the middle. The CDR3 runs 15 residues. Germline loops: CDR1 KGHDR, CDR2 SFDVKD. The CDR3 sequence is CATSDFAGKSGELFF. The DNA for the CDR3 is TGTGCCACCAGTGATTTTGCAGGGAAGAGCGGGGAGCTGTTTTTT.

This clone was counted between two and nine times. This sequence joins TRBV10-3 and TRBJ2-7; possibly TRBD2 for D (5 bases). CDR1 and CDR2 from the germline V gene are ENHRY and SYGVKD. The CDR3 is 14 amino acids. V lost 2 bases to trimming and J lost 3 bases, with 11 bases between them. CDR3 sequence: CAISETSGGYEQYF. CDR3 DNA sequence: TGTGCCATCAGTGAGACTAGTGGCGGCTACGAGCAGTACTTC.

This clone was detected once. The chain couples TRBV6-2 or TRBV6-3 to TRBJ2-5, with D possibly matching TRBD2 (5 bases). The CDR3 is 14 residues long. Deletions cut 2 bases from V and 5 bases from J, with 12 bases between. Germline CDR1 is MNHEY and CDR2 is SVGEGT. CDR3 sequence: CASSYVPTGETQYF. In DNA form, the CDR3 reads TGTGCCAGCAGTTACGTACCAACGGGGGAGACCCAGTACTTC.

The chain carries TRBV7-9 and TRBJ1-1, with D possibly TRBD1 on 6 matching bases. The CDR3 loop spans 14 amino acids. V shed 5 bases and J shed 1 base, with 11 bases lying between them. Germline values: CDR1 SEHNR, CDR2 FQNEAQ (reference sequence). The chain's CDR3 is CASSPDRPNTEAFF. The CDR3 DNA reads TGTGCCAGCAGCCCCGACAGGCCGAACACTGAAGCTTTCTTT.

This sequence joins TRBV30 and TRBJ2-7; 7 bases map to TRBD1. CDR1 GTSNPN and CDR2 SVGIG come from the germline V gene (reference sequence). Losses at the gene ends were 8 bases for V and 2 bases for J; bases not matched to a gene: 6. This CDR3 comprises 12 residues. CDR3 sequence: CASRDRAYEQYF. The CDR3 nucleotides read TGTGCCAGCCGGGACAGAGCCTACGAGCAGTACTTC.

In nucleotides, the CDR3 is TGTGCCAGCAGTACTGGGGAGACAGGTACCTACGAGCAGTACTTC. It specifies CASSTGETGTYEQYF. The J gene is TRBJ2-7, the V gene TRBV6-2 or TRBV6-3, with TRBD1 as a possible D gene (6 bases). The germline V gene encodes CDR1 MNHEY and CDR2 SVGEGT. CDR3 length: 15 amino acids. Between the trimmed V and J ends, which lost 5 bases and 2 bases, there was a span of 16 bases.

The chain is built from TRBV7-2 and TRBJ2-3; TRBD2 is a possible D gene (5 bases). V was trimmed by 5 bases and J by 3 bases, leaving 18 bases between them. Germline V gene data show CDR1 as SGHTA and CDR2 as FQGNSA. This CDR3 comprises 16 residues. Written as DNA, the CDR3 is TGTGCCAGCAGCCCTCAGGCTAGCCAGCTAACAGATACGCAGTATTTT. Amino acids: CASSPQASQLTDTQYF.

The chain employs TRBV5-1 and TRBJ1-6; 7 bases are shared with TRBD1. The length of the CDR3 is 14 residues. J lost 6 bases, V lost 4 bases, and 4 bases had no gene match. Per germline, CDR1 SGHRS and CDR2 YFSETQ. The CDR3 here is CASSQDRVNSPLHF. The CDR3 DNA is TGCGCCAGCAGCCAAGACAGGGTTAATTCACCCCTCCACTTT. The full variable domain, its missing parts supplied by reference TRBV5-1 and TRBJ1-6, is KAGVTQTPRYLIKTRGQQVTLSCSPISGHRSVSWYQQTPGQGLQFLFEYFSETQRNKGNFPGRFSGRQFSNSRSEMNVSTLELGDSALYLCASSQDRVNSPLHFGNGTRLTVT.

In this sample, this clone turned up many times. The chain carries TRBV7-8 and TRBJ1-2; D unresolved. This CDR3 is 15 amino acids long. V was trimmed by 0 bases and J by 4 bases, leaving 12 bases between them. CDR1 is SGHVS, CDR2 FQNEAQ, per germline. The CDR3 DNA follows: TGTGCCAGCAGCTTAGCGCACAGCGGGAGCTATGGCTACACCTTC. Residues: CASSLAHSGSYGYTF.

The J gene is TRBJ1-2, the V gene TRBV14, with a possible D match to TRBD1 (5 bases). V lost 1 base and J lost 4, with 16 bases in between. The CDR3 is made up of 16 amino acids. The germline V gene has CDR1 SGHDN and CDR2 FVKESK. The CDR3 reads CASSQAASGGTYGYTF. The CDR3 nucleotides read TGTGCCAGCAGCCAAGCCGCCTCGGGGGGGACCTATGGCTACACCTTC.

This chain connects TRBV5-1 to TRBJ2-2, with 9 bases fitting TRBD2. Trimming took 5 bases from V and 4 from J; bases not matched to a gene: 6. CDR3 length equals 15 residues. Germline loops: CDR1 SGHRS, CDR2 YFSETQ. CDR3 residues: CASSLREGFTGELFF. The CDR3, as DNA: TGCGCCAGCAGTCTGCGGGAGGGCTTCACCGGGGAGCTGTTTTTT.

This sequence joins TRBV7-2 and TRBJ2-2, with D tentatively TRBD1 (5 bases). V lost 3 bases to trimming and J lost 6 bases, with 14 bases between them. The CDR3 is 15 residues long. Per germline, CDR1 SGHTA and CDR2 FQGNSA. The CDR3 sequence: CASSLRGVGAGELFF. The CDR3 nucleotides read TGTGCCAGCAGCTTGAGAGGAGTAGGGGCCGGGGAGCTGTTTTTT.

The chain has TRBV11-3 and TRBJ2-5; D may be TRBD2 (5 bases). The germline V and J ends were trimmed by 2 bases and 5 bases, with 9 bases remaining between them. Germline CDR1 reads SGHNT; CDR2 reads YENEEA. CDR3 size: 13 residues. CDR3 DNA sequence: TGTGCCAGCAGCTTAACCGGGAAGGAGACCCAGTACTTC. Translation gives CASSLTGKETQYF.

CDR3 in amino acids: CASSPNRDSLYNEQFF. The CDR3 coding sequence is TGCGCCAGCAGCCCGAACCGGGACAGTCTCTACAATGAGCAGTTCTTC. This chain connects TRBV4-1 to TRBJ2-1; 7 bases line up with TRBD1. The V gene's germline CDR1 is MGHRA and CDR2 YSYEKL. The V segment lost 4 bases and the J segment 3 bases; nucleotides outside the gene matches: 9. The CDR3 extends over 16 amino acids.

The rearrangement joins TRBV12-3 or TRBV12-4 to TRBJ2-1; D gene unclear. The ends were cut back, 7 bases at V and 6 bases at J, with 13 bases in the middle. The CDR3 consists of 13 residues. CDR3 coding DNA: TGTGCCAGCACCATTACCGAGTTCAATGAGCAGTTCTTC. Translating it yields CASTITEFNEQFF.

This rearrangement joins TRBV9 to TRBJ2-1, with TRBD1 matching 9 bases. V dropped 1 base and J dropped 5; count of bases not matched to a gene: 7. This CDR3 region has 16 residues. Germline V CDR1 and CDR2: SGDLS, YYNGEE. DNA of the CDR3: TGTGCCAGCAGCGTAAAACAGGGGGCTGGTAACAATGAGCAGTTCTTC. Translated: CASSVKQGAGNNEQFF.

This chain joins TRBV4-3 and TRBJ2-7; D might be TRBD2 (5 bases). The CDR3 runs to 13 residues. From germline, CDR1 is LGHNA and CDR2 YSLEER. V was clipped by 0 bases and J by 3 bases, with 6 bases between them. As DNA, the CDR3 is TGCGCCAGCAGCCAAGAGGCGGGCTACGAGCAGTACTTC. This codes for CASSQEAGYEQYF.

This chain links TRBV10-3 with TRBJ1-6; a possible D gene is TRBD1 (6 bases). The V end was cut by 10 bases, the J end by 9 bases, with 16 bases between. The germline gives CDR1 ENHRY, CDR2 SYGVKD. The CDR3 covers 13 residues. The CDR3 coding sequence is TGTGCCACCAAGGGGGGCGGGGGTTCACCCCTCCACTTT. It codes for CATKGGGGSPLHF.